This is a list of T cell receptor beta chains from one sample in a study of cytomegalovirus exposure and HLA in healthy donors. The method was immunoSEQ multiplex PCR; TCRdb's version includes in-frame clones alone and lacks a portion of them. The sample consists of roughly 99,000 clones, 81% of them appearing once. Sequenced material: PBMCs. The receptors derive from a man aged 30 to 39 in good health and CMV-seronegative. Both conserved end residues are part of each CDR3. D genes are given only for firm matches. Size values are once, few and many counts, or a class for expanded clones, and some rows have none.

d_call: TRBD1; j_call: TRBJ2-1; cdr3_length: 15; clone_size: -; v_call: TRBV15; cdr3_nt: TGTGCCACCGGGGCCGACAGGGGAGGCTACAATGAGCAGTTCTTC; cdr3_aa: CATGADRGGYNEQFF
d_call: -; j_call: TRBJ1-1; cdr3_length: 12; clone_size: once; v_call: TRBV29-1; cdr3_nt: TGCAGCGACAGGGTTGGGAACACTGAAGCTTTCTTT; cdr3_aa: CSDRVGNTEAFF
d_call: TRBD1; j_call: TRBJ2-4; cdr3_length: 17; clone_size: -; v_call: TRBV5-1; cdr3_nt: TGCGCCAGCAGCTTTAAGGGACAGGGCGCGAGGAGCGACATTCAGTACTTC; cdr3_aa: CASSFKGQGARSDIQYF
d_call: TRBD1; j_call: TRBJ2-7; cdr3_length: 14; clone_size: -; v_call: TRBV27; cdr3_nt: TGTGCCAGCAGTACCGGGACAGAGGCCTACGAGCAGTACTTC; cdr3_aa: CASSTGTEAYEQYF
d_call: -; j_call: TRBJ1-5; cdr3_length: 15; clone_size: -; v_call: TRBV30; cdr3_nt: TGTGCCTGGAGTGTACGCAGGGGATACAATCAGCCCCAGCATTTT; cdr3_aa: CAWSVRRGYNQPQHF
d_call: -; j_call: TRBJ2-7; cdr3_length: 15; clone_size: -; v_call: TRBV7-9; cdr3_nt: TGTGCCAGCAGCCCCAACCAAGGGGCCACCTACGAGCAGTACTTC; cdr3_aa: CASSPNQGATYEQYF
d_call: -; j_call: TRBJ2-7; cdr3_length: 14; clone_size: -; v_call: TRBV6-1; cdr3_nt: TGTGCCAGCAGTGAAGCGGGCGGGTCCTACGAGCAGTACTTC; cdr3_aa: CASSEAGGSYEQYF
d_call: -; j_call: TRBJ1-5; cdr3_length: 17; clone_size: -; v_call: TRBV28; cdr3_nt: TGTGCCAGCAGCCCCAATAGGGGGTCAATAGGCAATCAGCCCCAGCATTTT; cdr3_aa: CASSPNRGSIGNQPQHF
d_call: -; j_call: TRBJ2-6; cdr3_length: 16; clone_size: few; v_call: TRBV28; cdr3_nt: TGTGCCAGCAGTACCCGGGACATCGGTGGGGCCAACGTCCTGACTTTC; cdr3_aa: CASSTRDIGGANVLTF
d_call: -; j_call: TRBJ1-5; cdr3_length: 13; clone_size: -; v_call: TRBV28; cdr3_nt: TGTGCCAGCAGTTTACCCGGCAATCAGCCCCAGCATTTT; cdr3_aa: CASSLPGNQPQHF
d_call: TRBD2; j_call: TRBJ2-1; cdr3_length: 15; clone_size: -; v_call: TRBV6-5; cdr3_nt: TGTGCCAGCAGTTACTCGCGGGGGGGGCCTGGTGAGCAGTTCTTC; cdr3_aa: CASSYSRGGPGEQFF
d_call: -; j_call: TRBJ2-2; cdr3_length: 14; clone_size: once; v_call: TRBV7-7; cdr3_nt: TGTGCTAGCAGCTCCTTCGGGGGATACGGGGAGCTGTTTTTT; cdr3_aa: CASSSFGGYGELFF
d_call: -; j_call: TRBJ2-5; cdr3_length: 15; clone_size: few; v_call: TRBV4-1; cdr3_nt: TGCGCCAGCAGCGAGACGCCGGGGTCTGGGGAGACCCAGTACTTC; cdr3_aa: CASSETPGSGETQYF
d_call: -; j_call: TRBJ2-7; cdr3_length: 14; clone_size: -; v_call: TRBV4-1; cdr3_nt: TGCGCCAGCAGCCCGACACCACTTTCCTACGAGCAGTACTTC; cdr3_aa: CASSPTPLSYEQYF
d_call: -; j_call: TRBJ1-2; cdr3_length: 17; clone_size: -; v_call: TRBV29-1; cdr3_nt: TGCAGCGTTGTACCAAACTCCCATGAGGGTCTCGCCTATGGCTACACCTTC; cdr3_aa: CSVVPNSHEGLAYGYTF
d_call: -; j_call: TRBJ2-2; cdr3_length: 14; clone_size: -; v_call: TRBV7-2; cdr3_nt: TGTGCCAGCAGCCTCGGGATGAACACCGGGGAGCTGTTTTTT; cdr3_aa: CASSLGMNTGELFF
d_call: -; j_call: TRBJ2-7; cdr3_length: 13; clone_size: -; v_call: TRBV5-1; cdr3_nt: TGCGCCAGCAGCCCTCCCGCCGTGCGCGAGCAGTACTTC; cdr3_aa: CASSPPAVREQYF
d_call: TRBD2; j_call: TRBJ2-2; cdr3_length: 12; clone_size: -; v_call: TRBV6-5; cdr3_nt: TGTGCCAGCAGCCCGGGGGGGGGATTGCTGTTTTTT; cdr3_aa: CASSPGGGLLFF
d_call: TRBD1; j_call: TRBJ2-7; cdr3_length: 15; clone_size: -; v_call: TRBV11-2; cdr3_nt: TGTGCCAGCAGCTGGTCGACAGGGGGTTCCTACGAGCAGTACTTC; cdr3_aa: CASSWSTGGSYEQYF
d_call: -; j_call: TRBJ2-5; cdr3_length: 16; clone_size: -; v_call: TRBV6-5; cdr3_nt: TGTGCCAGCAGTTACTCGACGTTGGGACTCCAAGAGACCCAGTACTTC; cdr3_aa: CASSYSTLGLQETQYF
d_call: -; j_call: TRBJ1-1; cdr3_length: 15; clone_size: -; v_call: TRBV28; cdr3_nt: TGTGCCAGCAGTCTCACCCCACGGGGTGGGGGAGGAGCTTTCTTT; cdr3_aa: CASSLTPRGGGGAFF
d_call: -; j_call: TRBJ1-1; cdr3_length: 13; clone_size: -; v_call: TRBV2; cdr3_nt: TGTGCCACCCCCGGGGGGGGGAACACTGAAGCTTTCTTT; cdr3_aa: CATPGGGNTEAFF
d_call: -; j_call: TRBJ2-7; cdr3_length: 13; clone_size: -; v_call: TRBV11-2; cdr3_nt: TGTGCCAGCAGCTTCCGACAGTTCTCCGAGCAGTACTTC; cdr3_aa: CASSFRQFSEQYF
d_call: TRBD1; j_call: TRBJ2-1; cdr3_length: 15; clone_size: -; v_call: TRBV7-7; cdr3_nt: TGTGCTAGCAGCGCGACAGGGAACTCCTACAATGAGCAGTTCTTC; cdr3_aa: CASSATGNSYNEQFF
d_call: TRBD2; j_call: TRBJ2-7; cdr3_length: 16; clone_size: -; v_call: TRBV5-1; cdr3_nt: TGCGCCAGCAGCCGAGGGACTAGCGGGAGCTCCTACGAGCAGTACTTC; cdr3_aa: CASSRGTSGSSYEQYF
d_call: -; j_call: TRBJ1-6; cdr3_length: 13; clone_size: -; v_call: TRBV7-2; cdr3_nt: TGTGCCACGCGGGGTTTCGTGGGTTCACCCCTCCACTTT; cdr3_aa: CATRGFVGSPLHF
d_call: TRBD2; j_call: TRBJ2-7; cdr3_length: 14; clone_size: -; v_call: TRBV9; cdr3_nt: TGTGCCAGCAGCCCCCGACTAGCGGGAGGCGAGCAGTACTTC; cdr3_aa: CASSPRLAGGEQYF
d_call: -; j_call: TRBJ1-1; cdr3_length: 14; clone_size: -; v_call: TRBV5-1; cdr3_nt: TGCGCCAGCAGTGAAACAGGGCCGTACACTGAAGCTTTCTTT; cdr3_aa: CASSETGPYTEAFF
d_call: -; j_call: TRBJ1-2; cdr3_length: 13; clone_size: -; v_call: TRBV9; cdr3_nt: TGTGCCAGCAGCGTAGGTGGGGGCCATGGCTACACCTTC; cdr3_aa: CASSVGGGHGYTF
d_call: -; j_call: TRBJ1-1; cdr3_length: 15; clone_size: few; v_call: TRBV6-5; cdr3_nt: TGTGCCAGCAGTTCCTCGGGAGTCATGAACACTGAAGCTTTCTTT; cdr3_aa: CASSSSGVMNTEAFF
d_call: -; j_call: TRBJ1-5; cdr3_length: 16; clone_size: -; v_call: TRBV7-8; cdr3_nt: TGTGCCAGCAGCTTAGATATACAGGGCAGCAATCAGCCCCAGCATTTT; cdr3_aa: CASSLDIQGSNQPQHF
d_call: -; j_call: TRBJ2-7; cdr3_length: 15; clone_size: -; v_call: TRBV9; cdr3_nt: TGTGCCAGCAGCGTAGGTTCTAGCGCCTCCTACGAGCAGTACTTC; cdr3_aa: CASSVGSSASYEQYF
d_call: -; j_call: TRBJ1-2; cdr3_length: 13; clone_size: -; v_call: TRBV6-1; cdr3_nt: TGTGCCAGCTACCCGCGAGGAGGGCCTGGCTACACCTTC; cdr3_aa: CASYPRGGPGYTF
d_call: -; j_call: TRBJ2-5; cdr3_length: 14; clone_size: -; v_call: TRBV5-6; cdr3_nt: TGTGCCAGCAGCACCGAGGGGGGGGGAGAGACCCAGTACTTC; cdr3_aa: CASSTEGGGETQYF
d_call: TRBD2; j_call: TRBJ2-5; cdr3_length: 16; clone_size: -; v_call: TRBV4-1; cdr3_nt: TGCGCCAGCAGTCTTACCCCTAGCGGGGGTAGAGAGACCCAGTACTTC; cdr3_aa: CASSLTPSGGRETQYF
d_call: -; j_call: TRBJ1-1; cdr3_length: 13; clone_size: -; v_call: TRBV6-5; cdr3_nt: TGTGCCAGCAGCGATGCCGCGAGCACTGAAGCTTTCTTT; cdr3_aa: CASSDAASTEAFF
d_call: -; j_call: TRBJ2-1; cdr3_length: 15; clone_size: -; v_call: TRBV9; cdr3_nt: TGTGCCAGCAGCGCCCTGGTAGGACAGTACAATGAGCAGTTCTTC; cdr3_aa: CASSALVGQYNEQFF
d_call: TRBD2; j_call: TRBJ2-2; cdr3_length: 17; clone_size: -; v_call: TRBV7-8; cdr3_nt: TGTGCCAGCAGCTTAGTACGTCTAGCGGGGAACACCGGGGAGCTGTTTTTT; cdr3_aa: CASSLVRLAGNTGELFF
d_call: -; j_call: TRBJ1-5; cdr3_length: 13; clone_size: -; v_call: TRBV29-1; cdr3_nt: TGCAGCGTCCGCGACGGGGGGTTCCAGCCCCAGCATTTT; cdr3_aa: CSVRDGGFQPQHF
d_call: TRBD1; j_call: TRBJ1-1; cdr3_length: 15; clone_size: -; v_call: TRBV19; cdr3_nt: TGTGCCAGTAGTATAGGACAGGGGCTAAGGACTGAAGCTTTCTTT; cdr3_aa: CASSIGQGLRTEAFF
d_call: -; j_call: TRBJ1-2; cdr3_length: 14; clone_size: -; v_call: TRBV2; cdr3_nt: TGTGCCAGCTTAAGAAACAGGGAGGGATATGGCTACACCTTC; cdr3_aa: CASLRNREGYGYTF
d_call: -; j_call: TRBJ2-7; cdr3_length: 15; clone_size: -; v_call: TRBV15; cdr3_nt: TGTGCCACCAGCAGAGATCGGGGGTGGCAAGGAGGGCAGTACTTC; cdr3_aa: CATSRDRGWQGGQYF
d_call: -; j_call: TRBJ1-3; cdr3_length: 14; clone_size: -; v_call: TRBV6-1; cdr3_nt: TGTGCCAGCAGTGGTCGGGGAAGTGGAAACACCATATATTTT; cdr3_aa: CASSGRGSGNTIYF
d_call: TRBD1; j_call: TRBJ1-6; cdr3_length: 14; clone_size: -; v_call: TRBV28; cdr3_nt: TGTGCCAGCAGCCCACAGGGGTATAATTCACCCCTCCACTTT; cdr3_aa: CASSPQGYNSPLHF
d_call: TRBD1; j_call: TRBJ2-7; cdr3_length: 14; clone_size: -; v_call: TRBV5-4; cdr3_nt: TGTGCCAGCAGCTTGGGACAGGGCTCCTACGAGCAGTACTTC; cdr3_aa: CASSLGQGSYEQYF
d_call: -; j_call: TRBJ2-3; cdr3_length: 13; clone_size: once; v_call: TRBV11-2; cdr3_nt: TGTGCCAGCAGTCTAGCAGCAGCAGATACGCAGTATTTT; cdr3_aa: CASSLAAADTQYF
d_call: TRBD2; j_call: TRBJ2-1; cdr3_length: 15; clone_size: few; v_call: TRBV4-1; cdr3_nt: TGCGCCAGCAGCCAATCTAGCGGGAGGGTTCAGGAGCAGTTCTTC; cdr3_aa: CASSQSSGRVQEQFF
d_call: -; j_call: TRBJ1-1; cdr3_length: 13; clone_size: few; v_call: TRBV6-1; cdr3_nt: TGTGCCAGCAGTGAGACAGAAAACACTGAAGCTTTCTTT; cdr3_aa: CASSETENTEAFF
d_call: -; j_call: TRBJ2-7; cdr3_length: 13; clone_size: -; v_call: TRBV5-4; cdr3_nt: TGTGCCAGCAGCCCCCCAGAGAGGTACGAGCAGTACTTC; cdr3_aa: CASSPPERYEQYF
d_call: -; j_call: TRBJ2-3; cdr3_length: 12; clone_size: -; v_call: TRBV9; cdr3_nt: TGTGCCAGCAGCGCTAGCACAGATACGCAGTATTTT; cdr3_aa: CASSASTDTQYF
d_call: -; j_call: TRBJ1-1; cdr3_length: 16; clone_size: -; v_call: TRBV4-2; cdr3_nt: TGTGCCAGCAGCCAAGGGGCAGGGGACATGAACACTGAAGCTTTCTTT; cdr3_aa: CASSQGAGDMNTEAFF
d_call: -; j_call: TRBJ2-1; cdr3_length: 13; clone_size: -; v_call: TRBV6-1; cdr3_nt: TGTGCCAGCAGTGTCCAGGGCTACAATGAGCAGTTCTTC; cdr3_aa: CASSVQGYNEQFF
d_call: -; j_call: TRBJ2-5; cdr3_length: 12; clone_size: -; v_call: TRBV14; cdr3_nt: TGTGCCAGCAGCCTATCCTTTCAGACCCAGTACTTC; cdr3_aa: CASSLSFQTQYF
d_call: TRBD2; j_call: TRBJ2-3; cdr3_length: 15; clone_size: -; v_call: TRBV13; cdr3_nt: TGTGCCAGTTTAGCGGGGGGGCTAAGCACAGATACGCAGTATTTT; cdr3_aa: CASLAGGLSTDTQYF